Listed here are 12 T cell receptor beta chains from one sample, sequenced in a study of T cell responses to AZD1222 COVID-19 vaccine. Libraries were prepared by immunoSEQ multiplex PCR; TCRdb keeps only in-frame clonotypes and omits some of them. The profile shows some 160,000 clones, 90% to 95% of them singletons. Specimen: peripheral blood, collected on day 0 of AZD1222 vaccination. These receptor sequences come from an adult in good health.

The chain links TRBV20-1 to TRBJ2-7; D gene unclear. Trimming removed 3 bases from V and 5 bases from J, with 8 bases in between. Germline-derived CDR1 and CDR2 are DFQATT and SNEGSKA (reference sequence). The CDR3 consists of 11 residues. In DNA, the CDR3 is TGCAGTGCTAGTCCGCGCGACGAGCAGTACTTC. Translated: CSASPRDEQYF.

This sequence joins TRBV3-1 (or the pseudogene TRBV3-2) and TRBJ2-5, with TRBD1 as a possible D gene (5 bases). This CDR3 has 16 residues. V was trimmed by 2 bases and J by 5 bases, leaving 18 bases between them. Germline V gene data show CDR1 as LGHDT and CDR2 as YNNKEL (reference sequence). DNA for the CDR3: TGTGCCAGCAGCCAACGCTTAGGAAGGGGTAGGGAGACCCAGTACTTC. Its protein product is CASSQRLGRGRETQYF.

CDR3 loop: CASSQVRGTEAFF. The CDR3 DNA sequence: TGCGCCAGCAGCCAAGTTCGAGGCACTGAAGCTTTCTTT. The genes are TRBV4-1 and TRBJ1-1; no firm D call. Germline CDR1 reads MGHRA; CDR2 reads YSYEKL. V was clipped by 1 base and J by 4 bases, with 7 bases between them. The length of the CDR3 is 13 residues.

This chain uses TRBV21-1 with TRBJ2-2; no DNA check was done on the table's D call, TRBD1. TRBV21-1 is shown as a pseudogene. There are 18 residues in the CDR3. CDR3 amino acids: CASSKALVNSTGTGELFF. CDR3 DNA: TGTGCCAGCAGCAAAGCGCTGGTTAACAGCACCGGCACCGGGGAGCTGTTTTTT.

The gene calls are TRBV6-5 and TRBJ1-4, with 9 positions matching TRBD1. Looked up from germline, CDR1 is MNHEY and CDR2 is SVGAGI. Losses at the gene ends were 2 bases for V and 6 bases for J; bases not matched to a gene: 4. This CDR3 contains 15 residues. In DNA, the CDR3 is TGTGCCAGCAGTTACGACCGACAGGGGGATGAAAAACTGTTTTTT. As protein: CASSYDRQGDEKLFF.

This rearrangement joins TRBV28 to TRBJ1-4, with D possibly TRBD1 on 5 matching bases. The CDR3 contains 15 residues. Germline V gene lookup returns CDR1 MDHEN and CDR2 SYDVKM. Trimming took 4 bases from V and 2 from J, leaving 11 bases between them. The CDR3 region has the DNA TGTGCCAGCAGTTCCTCGGGGGTTACTAATGAAAAACTGTTTTTT. It is translated as CASSSSGVTNEKLFF.

The chain joins TRBV11-2 to TRBJ1-6; no reliable D call. There are 18 residues in the CDR3. V shed 4 bases and J shed 0 bases, with 16 bases lying between them. Germline assignment: CDR1 SGHAT and CDR2 FQNNGV. This CDR3 reads CASSWAHEQSSYNSPLHF. CDR3 sequence (DNA): TGTGCCAGCAGCTGGGCCCATGAACAGAGCTCCTATAATTCACCCCTCCACTTT.

The CDR3 loop reads CAGSDRGLSGYTF. The CDR3 coding sequence is TGTGCCGGGTCCGACAGGGGTTTGAGCGGCTACACCTTC. The gene calls are TRBV2 and TRBJ1-2; 8 bases line up with TRBD1. Germline CDR1 reads SNHLY; CDR2 reads FYNNEI. The CDR3 runs 13 residues. Germline trimming cut 11 bases from V and 8 bases from J; bases unmatched to any gene: 13.

J is TRBJ2-7 and V is TRBV29-1; 10 nucleotides agree with TRBD2. Losses at the gene ends were 1 base for V and 4 bases for J; bases not matched to a gene: 13. Germline CDR1 is SQVTM and CDR2 is ANQGSEA. The CDR3 extends over 17 amino acids. CDR3 coding DNA: TGCAGCGTTGAAGTTCGGACGATTGAACTAGCGGGATACGAGCAGTACTTC. Translation: CSVEVRTIELAGYEQYF.

The gene calls are TRBV12-5 and TRBJ2-4; D is unresolved. The germline CDR1 and CDR2 sequences are LGHNT and FRNRAP. The germline V and J ends were trimmed by 5 bases and 1 base, with 9 bases remaining between them. This CDR3 contains 14 residues. CDR3 residues: CASGKRAAKNIQYF. The CDR3 nucleotides read TGTGCTAGTGGTAAACGGGCGGCCAAAAACATTCAGTACTTC.

The rearrangement uses TRBV6-5 and TRBJ2-7; possible D gene TRBD1, 6 bases. The CDR3 has 14 amino acids. The germline V and J ends were trimmed by 6 bases and 0 bases, with 12 bases remaining between them. The germline CDR1 and CDR2 sequences are MNHEY and SVGAGI. CDR3 sequence: CASRSGQSSYEQYF. The CDR3 region has the DNA TGTGCCAGCAGGTCCGGACAGAGCTCCTACGAGCAGTACTTC.

This rearrangement joins TRBV5-6 to TRBJ1-2; D may be TRBD1 (5 bases). V shed 2 bases and J shed 5 bases, with 10 bases lying between them. From germline, CDR1 is SGHDT and CDR2 YYEEEE. The length of the CDR3 is 13 residues. The CDR3 loop is CASSLGQLYGYTF. The DNA for the CDR3 is TGTGCCAGCAGCTTAGGACAACTGTATGGCTACACCTTC.